The sequence of this T cell receptor (beta chain) was determined in a study of OX40 agonist ivuxolimab in advanced cancers. Study-level information: Among those treated, three patients had partial responses, one with hepatocellular carcinoma and two with cutaneous melanoma.

The assay was immunoSEQ multiplex PCR, and TCRdb's table has in-frame clones only and misses some. The repertoire consists of approximately 12,000 clones, with under 70% occurring once and the leading ten covering roughly 29%. Remarks on this clone: The antigen remains undetermined.

General study findings and limits: The average count of expanded clones was higher among CD8+ T cells than among CD4+.

V was trimmed by 0 bases and J by 5 bases, leaving 11 bases between them. This CDR3 region has 14 residues. The germline V gene has CDR1 SGHDN and CDR2 FVKESK. The chain is built from TRBV14 and TRBJ2-7; either TRBD1 or TRBD2 may supply D (5 bases each). This sequence was found in an adult with an advanced solid tumor such as melanoma, head and neck, liver or kidney cancer. Sample: CD4+ or CD8+ T cells sorted from blood, taken in a trial of the OX40 agonist ivuxolimab. The CDR3: CASSQEGVGHEQYF. The CDR3 DNA is TGTGCCAGCAGCCAAGAGGGGGTAGGCCACGAGCAGTACTTC.